The source of this TCR beta chain is a study of T cell repertoires in cytomegalovirus infection. Ten or more counts support this clonotype. Its antigen is undetermined. The CDR3 length is 11 residues. Between the trimmed V and J ends, which lost 7 bases and 10 bases, there was a span of 14 bases. The germline CDR1 and CDR2 sequences are SQVTM and ANQGSEA. TCRdb itself ran the reads through MiXCR, one entry per CDR3 protein. The data hold about 300,000 distinct CDR3 sequences, with about 9.1% observed a single time. Broader study findings: In two of eight donors, the top clonotype was HLA-C-restricted CMV-specific.

The chain couples TRBV29-1 to TRBJ2-1; D ambiguous. Sequencing input: PBMCs. This TCR was sampled from a human donor in good health (CMV status not recorded). Some clones in this sample may be carry-over from other donors' samples. The DNA for the CDR3 is TGCAGCGCGTTGGTAGCCCAAGAGCAGTTCTTC. This translates into CSALVAQEQFF.